This TCR beta chain was identified during a study of OX40 agonist ivuxolimab in advanced cancers. Study context: Patients were dosed intravenously with ivuxolimab at 0.01 to 10 mg/kg every 2 weeks. There were three patients with partial responses, one having hepatocellular carcinoma and two cutaneous melanoma.

Overall study findings and caveats: CD4+ and CD8+ blood T cells expanded clonally by week 6 at 0.1 to 3.0 mg/kg. The 0.1-3.0 mg/kg partial responders had among the lowest clonal expansion.

V was clipped by 6 bases and J by 4 bases; unmatched bases: 6. In germline, CDR1 is SNHLY, CDR2 FYNNEI. This CDR3 comprises 15 residues. Method: immunoSEQ multiplex PCR; TCRdb's copy keeps in-frame clones and lacks some. The sample has more than 50,000 clones; approximately 75% are singletons. Within the sample, this clone is medium-sized (0.01 to 0.1%). Antigen unknown. The rearrangement joins TRBV2 to TRBJ2-2; 9 positions agree with TRBD1. The origin of this receptor is an adult with an advanced solid tumor such as melanoma, head and neck, liver or kidney cancer. The sequences come from CD4+ or CD8+ T cells sorted from blood, collected in a trial of the OX40 agonist ivuxolimab. The CDR3 loop is CASRWGQGGTGELFF. Written as DNA, the CDR3 is TGTGCCAGCAGATGGGGACAGGGCGGCACCGGGGAGCTGTTTTTT.